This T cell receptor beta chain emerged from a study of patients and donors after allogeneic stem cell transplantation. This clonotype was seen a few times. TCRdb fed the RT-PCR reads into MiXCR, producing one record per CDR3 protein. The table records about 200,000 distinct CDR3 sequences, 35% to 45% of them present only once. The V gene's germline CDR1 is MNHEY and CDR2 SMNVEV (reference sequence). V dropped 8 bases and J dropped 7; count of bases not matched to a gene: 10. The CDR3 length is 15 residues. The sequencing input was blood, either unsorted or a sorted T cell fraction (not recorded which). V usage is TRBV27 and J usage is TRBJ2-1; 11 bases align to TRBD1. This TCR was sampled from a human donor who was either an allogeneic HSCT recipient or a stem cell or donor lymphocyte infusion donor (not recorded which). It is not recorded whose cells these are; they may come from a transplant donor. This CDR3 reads CASRRTGGFLNEQFF. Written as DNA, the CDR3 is TGTGCCAGCCGAAGGACAGGGGGCTTTTTGAATGAGCAGTTCTTC.